This T cell receptor (beta chain) was observed in a study of early T cells in non-severe SARS-CoV-2 infection. Trimming left V 2 bases short and J 3 bases short, with 6 bases between. The CDR3 loop spans 13 amino acids. Germline V gene sequence: CDR1 SGHAT, CDR2 FQNNGV. This clonotype was counted between two and nine times. A single record per CDR3 protein comes from TCRdb applying MiXCR to the 5' RACE reads. The sample holds some 62,000 distinct CDR3 sequences; roughly 8.2% are singletons and the top ten take roughly 13%. The source of this sequence is an adult who was a healthcare worker with PCR-confirmed SARS-CoV-2 infection or an uninfected control (not recorded which). V is TRBV11-2 and J is TRBJ2-3, with D hard to call. The source material was whole blood, sampled at baseline. The DNA of the CDR3 is TGTGCCAGCAGCTTATTGCGGACAGATACGCAGTATTTT. It codes for CASSLLRTDTQYF. The full variable domain, in which reference TRBV11-2 and TRBJ2-3 provide the parts outside the CDR3, is EAGVAQSPRYKIIEKRQSVAFWCNPISGHATLYWYQQILGQGPKLLIQFQNNGVVDDSQLPKDRFSAERLKGVDSTLKIQPAKLEDSAVYLCASSLLRTDTQYFGPGTRLTVL.